The entry below gives a single T cell receptor (beta chain) sequence along with its context. The antigen it recognizes is unknown. A read error may account for a junction end that differs from germline. This entry belongs to a study of blood T cells in healthy people across ages (dated by TCRdb to between 2015 and 2017). For the study in its entirety: In model experiments, template switching captured roughly one uniquely barcoded TCR beta cDNA molecule for every two T cells. Age-related changes in TCR beta repertoire diversity were measured in the study by deep sequencing normalized with unique cDNA molecular identifiers. Using the same blood draw, the study looked at two additional independent replicas of 1 million unique cDNA reads for two donors, one aged 18 to 30 and the other aged 80 or older. The donors were divided into four age groups: young (average about 16 years), middle-aged (about 39), aged (approximately 59) and long-lived (roughly 82). To avoid experimental bias, donors of different ages were distributed randomly across sequencing lanes.

Systemically healthy Caucasian individuals from Russia, 35 to 50 in total and aged roughly 6 to 95 years, were included as donors. Ten milliliters of peripheral blood were drawn from each donor into EDTA-treated Vacutainer tubes. PBMCs were isolated by Ficoll-Paque density-gradient centrifugation, with at least 7 million obtained per sample. Trizol reagent was used to extract total RNA from PBMCs, with at least 6 micrograms per sample. The percentages of naive CD45RAhigh/CD27high T cells were determined by flow cytometry on a PBMC aliquot from every donor. The paper's findings and limits, for the study overall: Estimates of total diversity from one million sequenced T cells were regarded as lower bounds and underestimates. Because donor CMV infection status was unknown, age-related changes in expanded clonotypes were potentially confounded. Bulk unsorted PBMC profiling prevented conclusive comparison of naive and antigen-experienced compartments. Compared with the aged group, more naive CD4+ T cells, fewer expanded clones and increased TCR diversity were shown by the long-lived group, suggesting age selection. Observed TCR beta diversity correlated strongly with the percentage of naive T cells measured by flow cytometry. As age increased, observed TCR beta diversity per million T cells dropped in a roughly linear way, and a significant reduction was already evident by age roughly 40.

From cysteine to phenylalanine, the CDR3 is 14 amino acids long. Only the CDR3 region is kept as DNA, spanning 42 bases read in frame from base 1. The protocol used for the library was 5' RACE. The sequencing machine was an Illumina HiSeq 2500. A second PCR of about 7 to 12 cycles was performed with a sample-barcoded 5' primer and a J-beta primer mix. Each TCR beta cDNA molecule received a unique molecular identifier from a template-switch 5' adaptor carrying 12 random nucleotides. At least 2.5 million CDR3-containing paired-end reads were obtained from each sample. The Mint cDNA synthesis kit, primed by a TRBC-specific oligonucleotide, was used to synthesize first-strand cDNA from all RNA. Following uracil-DNA glycosylase treatment, all cDNA underwent a first 18-cycle PCR with the universal primers M1SS and BC2_uni_R. In the source study's methods: For normalization, 1 million high-quality reads were randomly selected from each sample, with every read carrying a distinct molecular identifier. Instead of being binned into consensus sequences, reads that shared molecular identifiers were thrown out. CDR3 identification, clonotype clustering and error correction used MiTCR with a Q25 quality threshold and the strictest error-elimination algorithm. A nonparametric unseen species model using Euler transformation provided a lower-bound estimate of total TCR beta diversity. TCRdb reran the public reads through fastp at Q25 and MiXCR, keeping productive beta chains. Each record represents a unique CDR3 protein, reported with the most common genes and DNA among its rows. None of the V and J calls come from the authors' own analysis; TCRdb made them. Here the sample has approximately 940,000 distinct CDR3 sequences; around 48% occur a single time. The ten largest clones add up to over 10% of the sample.

This receptor was identified in a man aged 30 to 39 in good health. Recombination connected TRBV12-3 or TRBV12-4 to TRBJ1-2, and the D gene may be TRBD1, 6 bases matching. The material sequenced was blood. The nucleotide sequence is given as TGTACCAGCAGTTTAGGGGGGCCTAACTATGGCTACACCTTC. This is translated as CTSSLGGPNYGYTF.